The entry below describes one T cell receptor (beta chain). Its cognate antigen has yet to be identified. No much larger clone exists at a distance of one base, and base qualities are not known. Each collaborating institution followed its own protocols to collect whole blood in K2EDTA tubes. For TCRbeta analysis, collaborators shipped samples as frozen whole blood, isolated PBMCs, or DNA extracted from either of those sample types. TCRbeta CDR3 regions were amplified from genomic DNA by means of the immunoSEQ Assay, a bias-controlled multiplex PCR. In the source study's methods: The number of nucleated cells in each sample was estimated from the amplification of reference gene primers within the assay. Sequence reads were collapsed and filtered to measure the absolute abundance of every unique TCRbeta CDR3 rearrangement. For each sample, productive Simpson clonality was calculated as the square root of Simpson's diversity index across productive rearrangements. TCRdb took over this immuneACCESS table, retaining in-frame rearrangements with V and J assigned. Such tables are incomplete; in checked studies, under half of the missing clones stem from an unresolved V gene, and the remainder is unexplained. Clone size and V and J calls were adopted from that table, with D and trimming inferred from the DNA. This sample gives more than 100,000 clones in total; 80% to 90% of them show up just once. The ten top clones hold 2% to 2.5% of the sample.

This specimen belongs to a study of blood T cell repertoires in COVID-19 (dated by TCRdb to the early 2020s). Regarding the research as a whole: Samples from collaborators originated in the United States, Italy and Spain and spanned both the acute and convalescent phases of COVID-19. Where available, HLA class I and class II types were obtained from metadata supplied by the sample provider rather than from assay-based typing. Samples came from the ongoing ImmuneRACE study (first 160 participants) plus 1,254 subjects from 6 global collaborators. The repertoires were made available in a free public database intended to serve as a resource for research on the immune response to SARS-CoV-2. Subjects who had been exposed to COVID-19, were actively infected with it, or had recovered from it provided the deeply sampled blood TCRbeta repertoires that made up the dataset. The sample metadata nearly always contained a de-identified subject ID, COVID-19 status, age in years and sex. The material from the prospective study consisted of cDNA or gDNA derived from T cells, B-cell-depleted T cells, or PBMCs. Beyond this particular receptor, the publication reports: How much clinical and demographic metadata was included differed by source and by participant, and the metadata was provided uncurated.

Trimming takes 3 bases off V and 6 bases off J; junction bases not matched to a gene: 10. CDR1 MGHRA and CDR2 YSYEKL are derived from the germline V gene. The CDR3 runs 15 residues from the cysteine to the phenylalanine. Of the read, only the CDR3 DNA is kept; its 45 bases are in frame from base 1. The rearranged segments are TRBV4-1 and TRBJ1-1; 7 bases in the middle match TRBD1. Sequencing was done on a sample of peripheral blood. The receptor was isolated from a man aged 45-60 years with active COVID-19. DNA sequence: TGCGCCAGCAGCCAGACCGACAGGGAAAGTCCTGAAGCTTTCTTT. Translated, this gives CASSQTDRESPEAFF.